The 13 T cell receptor beta chains below all came from one sample that was sequenced in a study of shared T cell receptors in the human thymus. Some clones are missing from TCRdb's copy, which holds only in-frame ones; the method was immunoSEQ multiplex PCR. Of approximately 400,000 clones listed, approximately 95% were seen once; the top ten hold approximately 0.02%. The sample comprised thymocytes. All receptors come from a human donor.

This chain links TRBV4-1 with TRBJ2-7; D perhaps matches TRBD2 (6 bases). V lost 5 bases and J lost 6, with 23 bases in between. This CDR3 comprises 16 residues. Germline-derived CDR1 and CDR2 are MGHRA and YSYEKL. Here the CDR3 reads CASSARKTARDCEQYF. The CDR3 DNA is TGCGCCAGCAGCGCACGAAAGACTGCTCGGGACTGCGAGCAGTACTTC.

The chain links TRBV5-5 to TRBJ2-1; the D gene is possibly TRBD1 (5 bases). Germline assignment: CDR1 SGHKS and CDR2 YYEKEE (reference sequence). V was pared by 2 bases and J by 7 bases, with 16 bases between. This CDR3 comprises 15 residues. CDR3 nucleotides: TGTGCCAGCAGCTTCCTCAGGGCAGCCTCAAATGAGCAGTTCTTC. This translates into CASSFLRAASNEQFF.

V is TRBV6-5 and J is TRBJ1-1, with D perhaps TRBD1 (5 bases). Trimming left V 2 bases short and J 0 bases short, with 13 bases between. Germline V CDR1 and CDR2: MNHEY, SVGAGI. CDR3 length equals 16 residues. The CDR3 here is CASSYGGAGMNTEAFF. CDR3 nucleotide sequence: TGTGCCAGCAGTTACGGGGGTGCGGGGATGAACACTGAAGCTTTCTTT.

This clone was counted once. The chain is built from TRBV4-3 and TRBJ2-4; 7 positions agree with TRBD1. V dropped 1 base and J dropped 9; count of bases not matched to a gene: 9. The CDR3 consists of 15 residues. Germline CDR1 LGHNA, CDR2 YSLEER. The CDR3 DNA is TGCGCCAGCAGCCAAGTACTAGAACAGGGGATCATTCAGTACTTC. This translates into CASSQVLEQGIIQYF.

This clone has more than one count but fewer than ten. This chain joins TRBV10-1 and TRBJ1-1, with D hard to call. The germline V and J ends were trimmed by 8 bases and 4 bases, with 14 bases remaining between them. The V gene's germline CDR1 is WNHNN and CDR2 SYGVQD (reference sequence). The CDR3 has 13 residues. This CDR3 is CASEGEARTEAFF. The CDR3 DNA reads TGCGCCAGCGAGGGAGAGGCGCGCACTGAAGCTTTCTTT.

This clone was seen a single time. The chain has TRBV5-8 and TRBJ2-2; D is tentatively TRBD1 or TRBD2 (6 bases each). There are 17 residues in the CDR3. Germline CDR1 SGHTS, CDR2 YDEGEE. Trimming took off 4 bases at V and 0 bases at J, with 16 bases between the two ends. The CDR3 sequence: CASSPWGAKPNTGELFF. CDR3 coding DNA: TGTGCCAGCAGCCCGTGGGGGGCAAAGCCGAACACCGGGGAGCTGTTTTTT.

CDR3 sequence (DNA): TGTGCCAGCAGTTTGGTTATAACAGGGGACGAGTTCTTC. Amino acid sequence: CASSLVITGDEFF. The gene calls are TRBV28 and TRBJ2-1; TRBD1 matches at 7 bases. The trim removed 3 bases at V and 14 bases at J, leaving 10 bases unmatched. Germline V gene sequence: CDR1 MDHEN, CDR2 SYDVKM. The CDR3 extends over 13 amino acids.

The chain uses TRBV5-6 and TRBJ2-6; no clear D. Per the germline V gene, CDR1 is SGHDT and CDR2 is YYEEEE. This CDR3 has 18 residues. Trimming took 1 base from V and 1 from J, leaving 15 bases between them. CDR3 DNA: TGTGCCAGCAGCTTGTTACGGGTCGCGGCTTCTGGGGCCAACGTCCTGACTTTC. Protein: CASSLLRVAASGANVLTF.

V gene TRBV12-5 combines with J gene TRBJ2-7; no definite D call. This CDR3 is built from 15 residues. Germline V lookup: CDR1 LGHNT, CDR2 FRNRAP. Deletions cut 6 bases from V and 6 bases from J, with 21 bases between. CDR3 amino acids: CASGYGQDLTGEQYF. The DNA for the CDR3 is TGTGCTAGTGGATACGGGCAGGACCTTACTGGCGAGCAGTACTTC.

This clone was recorded once. The chain joins TRBV2 to TRBJ1-5, with D perhaps TRBD1 (6 bases). Germline V gene sequence: CDR1 SNHLY, CDR2 FYNNEI. V was pared by 5 bases and J by 2 bases, with 16 bases between. The CDR3 consists of 16 residues. CDR3 nucleotides: TGTGCCAGCAGTCTTTACAGGGTTTCGGGCAATCAGCCCCAGCATTTT. It yields the protein CASSLYRVSGNQPQHF.

The CDR3 reads CASSQEALEVSGELFF. The DNA of the CDR3 is TGTGCCAGCAGCCAAGAGGCACTAGAGGTTTCCGGGGAGCTGTTTTTT. This chain joins TRBV4-2 and TRBJ2-2; D is perhaps TRBD2 (5 bases). Trimming took 0 bases from V and 6 from J, leaving 14 bases between them. The germline gives CDR1 LGHNA, CDR2 YNFKEQ. The CDR3 is 16 residues long.

This clone was observed a single time. V gene TRBV5-1 combines with J gene TRBJ1-1, with 7 positions matching TRBD1. V shed 0 bases, J shed 2 bases, and the junction held 10 bases outside the gene matches. This CDR3 spans 17 amino acids. Germline V gene data show CDR1 as SGHRS and CDR2 as YFSETQ. CDR3 in DNA: TGCGCCAGCAGCTTGGAGCAGGGGGTAGGTCATAACACTGAAGCTTTCTTT. Protein product: CASSLEQGVGHNTEAFF.

This chain links TRBV27 with TRBJ1-5; 7 nucleotides agree with TRBD1. The trim removed 2 bases at V and 4 bases at J, leaving 8 bases unmatched. Per germline, CDR1 MNHEY and CDR2 SMNVEV (reference sequence). CDR3 length equals 16 residues. The CDR3: CASSLHRLRGNQPQHF. Here the CDR3 DNA reads TGTGCCAGCAGTTTACATCGCCTCAGGGGGAATCAGCCCCAGCATTTT.